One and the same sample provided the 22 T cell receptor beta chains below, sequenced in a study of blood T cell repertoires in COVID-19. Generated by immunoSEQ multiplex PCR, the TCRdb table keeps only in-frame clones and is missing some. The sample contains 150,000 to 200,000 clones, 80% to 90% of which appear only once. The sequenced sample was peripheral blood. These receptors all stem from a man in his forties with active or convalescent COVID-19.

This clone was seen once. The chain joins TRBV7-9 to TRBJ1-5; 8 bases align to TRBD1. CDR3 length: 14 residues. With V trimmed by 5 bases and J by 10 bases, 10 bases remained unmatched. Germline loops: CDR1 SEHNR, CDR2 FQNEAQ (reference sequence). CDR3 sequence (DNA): TGTGCCAGCAGCCCCACGACAGGGGATGTTCCCCAGCATTTT. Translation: CASSPTTGDVPQHF.

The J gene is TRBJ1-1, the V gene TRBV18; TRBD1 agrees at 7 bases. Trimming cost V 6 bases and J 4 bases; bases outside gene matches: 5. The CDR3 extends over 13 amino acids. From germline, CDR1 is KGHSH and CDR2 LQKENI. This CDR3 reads CASSISGGTEAFF. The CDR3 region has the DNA TGTGCCAGCTCGATTTCAGGGGGCACTGAAGCTTTCTTT.

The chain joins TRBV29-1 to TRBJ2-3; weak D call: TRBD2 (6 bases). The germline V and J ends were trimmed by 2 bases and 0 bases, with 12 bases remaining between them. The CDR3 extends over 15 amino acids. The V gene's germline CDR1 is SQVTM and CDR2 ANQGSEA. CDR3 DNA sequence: TGCAGCGTTGAACGCGCGGGACTTAGCACAGATACGCAGTATTTT. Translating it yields CSVERAGLSTDTQYF.

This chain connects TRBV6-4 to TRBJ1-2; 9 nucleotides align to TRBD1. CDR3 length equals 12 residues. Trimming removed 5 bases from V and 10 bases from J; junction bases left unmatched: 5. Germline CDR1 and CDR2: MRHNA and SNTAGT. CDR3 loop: CASSRTGVDYTF. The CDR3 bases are TGTGCCAGCAGTCGGACAGGGGTAGACTACACCTTC.

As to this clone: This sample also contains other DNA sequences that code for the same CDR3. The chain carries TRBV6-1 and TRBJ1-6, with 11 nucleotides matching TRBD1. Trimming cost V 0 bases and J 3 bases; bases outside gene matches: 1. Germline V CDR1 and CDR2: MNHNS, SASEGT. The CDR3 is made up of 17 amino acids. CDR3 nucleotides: TGTGCCAGCAGTGAAGCGGACAGGGGGCTCTATAATTCACCCCTCCACTTT. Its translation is CASSEADRGLYNSPLHF.

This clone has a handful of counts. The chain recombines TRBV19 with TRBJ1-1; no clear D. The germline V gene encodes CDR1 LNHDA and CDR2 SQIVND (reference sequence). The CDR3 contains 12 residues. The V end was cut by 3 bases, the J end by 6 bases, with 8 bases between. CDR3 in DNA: TGTGCCAGTAGTATTGCTAGGTCTGAAGCTTTCTTT. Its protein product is CASSIARSEAFF.

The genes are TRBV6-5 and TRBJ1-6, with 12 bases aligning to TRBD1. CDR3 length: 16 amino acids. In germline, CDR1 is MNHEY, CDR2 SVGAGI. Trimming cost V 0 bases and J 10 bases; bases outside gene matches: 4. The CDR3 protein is CASSYSGTGGMSPLHF. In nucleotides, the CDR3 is TGTGCCAGCAGTTACTCTGGGACAGGGGGCATGTCACCCCTCCACTTT.

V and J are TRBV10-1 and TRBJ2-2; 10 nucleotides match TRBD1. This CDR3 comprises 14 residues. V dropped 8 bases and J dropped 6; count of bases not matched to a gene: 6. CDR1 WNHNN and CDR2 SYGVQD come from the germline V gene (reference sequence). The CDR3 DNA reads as TGCGCCAGCGCAAGGACAGGGGGACCCGGGGAGCTGTTTTTT. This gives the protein CASARTGGPGELFF.

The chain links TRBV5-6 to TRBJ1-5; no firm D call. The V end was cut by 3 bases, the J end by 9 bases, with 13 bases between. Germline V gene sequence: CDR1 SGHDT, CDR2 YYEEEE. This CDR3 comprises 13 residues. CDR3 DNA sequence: TGTGCCAGCAGCTCCCTCCGGGCGGGGCCCCAGCATTTT. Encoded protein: CASSSLRAGPQHF. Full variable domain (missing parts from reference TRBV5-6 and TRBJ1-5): DAGVTQSPTHLIKTRGQQVTLRCSPKSGHDTVSWYQQALGQGPQFIFQYYEEEERQRGNFPDRFSGHQFPNYSSELNVNALLLGDSALYLCASSSLRAGPQHFGDGTRLSIL.

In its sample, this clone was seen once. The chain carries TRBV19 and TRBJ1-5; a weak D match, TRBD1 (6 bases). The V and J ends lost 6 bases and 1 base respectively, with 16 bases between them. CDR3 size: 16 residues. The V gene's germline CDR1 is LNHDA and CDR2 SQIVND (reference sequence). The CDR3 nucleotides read TGTGCCAGTAGACCTATGGTAGGGGGAAGCAATCAGCCCCAGCATTTT. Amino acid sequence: CASRPMVGGSNQPQHF.

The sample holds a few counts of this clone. CDR3 sequence (DNA): TGTGCCAGCAGTGAAAAGGACAGGGGAAACTATGGCTACACCTTC. It translates to CASSEKDRGNYGYTF. The rearrangement links TRBV6-1 to TRBJ1-2, with 9 bases lining up with TRBD1. The ends lost 2 bases at V and 2 bases at J; junction bases unmatched: 3. The CDR3 consists of 15 residues. Germline CDR1 MNHNS, CDR2 SASEGT.

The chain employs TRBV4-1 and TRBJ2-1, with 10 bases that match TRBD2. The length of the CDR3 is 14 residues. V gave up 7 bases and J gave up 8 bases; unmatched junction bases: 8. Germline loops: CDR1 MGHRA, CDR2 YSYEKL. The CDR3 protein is CASTPTSGSHEQFF. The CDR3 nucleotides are TGCGCCAGCACCCCGACTAGCGGGTCCCATGAGCAGTTCTTC.

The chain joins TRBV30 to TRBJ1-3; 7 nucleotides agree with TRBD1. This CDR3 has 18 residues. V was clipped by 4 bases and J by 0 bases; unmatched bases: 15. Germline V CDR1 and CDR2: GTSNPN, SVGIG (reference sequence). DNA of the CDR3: TGTGCCTGGATATCCGGGACAGCGACTTTGAGCTCTGGAAACACCATATATTTT. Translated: CAWISGTATLSSGNTIYF.

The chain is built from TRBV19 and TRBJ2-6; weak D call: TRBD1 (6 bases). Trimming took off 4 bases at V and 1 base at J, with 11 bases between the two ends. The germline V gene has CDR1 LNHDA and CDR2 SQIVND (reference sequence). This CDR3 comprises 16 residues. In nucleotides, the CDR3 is TGTGCCAGTAGTAAACAGGGTTATTCTGGGGCCAACGTCCTGACTTTC. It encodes CASSKQGYSGANVLTF.

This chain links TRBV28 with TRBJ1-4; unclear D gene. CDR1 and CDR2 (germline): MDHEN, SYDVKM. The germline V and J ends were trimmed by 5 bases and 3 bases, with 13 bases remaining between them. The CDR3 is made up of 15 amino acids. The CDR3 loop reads CASSPVPAANEKLFF. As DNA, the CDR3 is TGTGCCAGCAGTCCCGTCCCGGCGGCTAATGAAAAACTGTTTTTT.

As DNA, the CDR3 is TGTGCCAGCAGCGCTGGACAGGGGAGTGGTGGCTACACCTTC. Its translation is CASSAGQGSGGYTF. This chain joins TRBV6-5 and TRBJ1-2; TRBD1 agrees at 9 bases. Germline assignment: CDR1 MNHEY and CDR2 SVGAGI. Trimming took 6 bases from V and 7 from J; bases not matched to a gene: 9. This CDR3 contains 14 residues.

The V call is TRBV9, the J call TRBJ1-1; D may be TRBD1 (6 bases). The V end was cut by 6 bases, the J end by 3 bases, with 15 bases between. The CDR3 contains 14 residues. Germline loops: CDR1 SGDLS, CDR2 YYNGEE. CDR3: CASTAGGGHTEAFF. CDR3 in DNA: TGTGCCAGCACCGCTGGGGGCGGGCACACTGAAGCTTTCTTT.

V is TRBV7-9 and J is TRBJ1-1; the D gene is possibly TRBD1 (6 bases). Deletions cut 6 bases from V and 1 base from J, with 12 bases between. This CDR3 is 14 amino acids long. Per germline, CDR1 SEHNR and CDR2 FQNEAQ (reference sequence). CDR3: CASRPGHQNTEAFF. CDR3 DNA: TGTGCCAGCAGACCGGGACACCAGAACACTGAAGCTTTCTTT.

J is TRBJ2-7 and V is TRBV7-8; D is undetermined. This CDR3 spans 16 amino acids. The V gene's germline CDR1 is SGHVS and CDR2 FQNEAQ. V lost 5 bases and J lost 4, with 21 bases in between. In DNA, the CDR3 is TGTGCCAGCAGCCCCATCCCGATCCAGGTCATATACGAGCAGTACTTC. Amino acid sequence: CASSPIPIQVIYEQYF.

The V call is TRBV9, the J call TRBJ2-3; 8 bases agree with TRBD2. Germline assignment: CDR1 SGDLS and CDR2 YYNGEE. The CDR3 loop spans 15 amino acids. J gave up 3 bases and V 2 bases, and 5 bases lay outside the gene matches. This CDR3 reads CASSVFERGTDTQYF. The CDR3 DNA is TGTGCCAGCAGCGTCTTCGAGCGGGGGACAGATACGCAGTATTTT.

The CDR3 here is CASSQDIQGRNTEAFF. The DNA of the CDR3 is TGCGCCAGCAGCCAAGATATTCAGGGGAGGAACACTGAAGCTTTCTTT. The chain is built from TRBV4-3 and TRBJ1-1; D might be TRBD1 (6 bases). The CDR3 sequence is 16 residues long. The V and J ends lost 0 bases and 1 base respectively, with 12 bases between them. Germline CDR1 LGHNA, CDR2 YSLEER.

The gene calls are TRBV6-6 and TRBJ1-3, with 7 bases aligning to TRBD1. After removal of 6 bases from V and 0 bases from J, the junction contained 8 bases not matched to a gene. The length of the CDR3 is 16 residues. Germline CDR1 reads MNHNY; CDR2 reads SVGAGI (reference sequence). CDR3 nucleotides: TGTGCCAGCAGCCCAGGACAGGAGATCTCTGGAAACACCATATATTTT. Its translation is CASSPGQEISGNTIYF.